Given below is one T cell receptor (beta chain) in context. This table comes from immunoSEQ multiplex PCR, and its TCRdb copy is limited to in-frame clones, with some not included. The repertoire holds tens of thousands of clones, less than 85% seen once, with 3.5% to 5% in the top ten. The sample originates from a study of OX40 agonist ivuxolimab in advanced cancers. Study-level information: Antecedent anti-PD-1, anti-PD-L1 or anti-CTLA-4 therapy was permissible, with under 50% having received some.

Trimming took off 5 bases at V and 7 bases at J, with 17 bases between the two ends. This CDR3 has 14 amino acids. Germline V CDR1 and CDR2: MGHDK, SYGVNS. This receptor was taken from an adult with an advanced solid tumor such as melanoma, head and neck, liver or kidney cancer. The sequencing used CD4+ or CD8+ T cells sorted from blood, collected in a trial of the OX40 agonist ivuxolimab. This sequence joins TRBV25-1 and TRBJ1-1; D gene uncertain. The CDR3 spells CASSISDGESEAFF. For the CDR3, the DNA is TGTGCCAGCAGTATTTCGGACGGGGAGAGTGAAGCTTTCTTT.